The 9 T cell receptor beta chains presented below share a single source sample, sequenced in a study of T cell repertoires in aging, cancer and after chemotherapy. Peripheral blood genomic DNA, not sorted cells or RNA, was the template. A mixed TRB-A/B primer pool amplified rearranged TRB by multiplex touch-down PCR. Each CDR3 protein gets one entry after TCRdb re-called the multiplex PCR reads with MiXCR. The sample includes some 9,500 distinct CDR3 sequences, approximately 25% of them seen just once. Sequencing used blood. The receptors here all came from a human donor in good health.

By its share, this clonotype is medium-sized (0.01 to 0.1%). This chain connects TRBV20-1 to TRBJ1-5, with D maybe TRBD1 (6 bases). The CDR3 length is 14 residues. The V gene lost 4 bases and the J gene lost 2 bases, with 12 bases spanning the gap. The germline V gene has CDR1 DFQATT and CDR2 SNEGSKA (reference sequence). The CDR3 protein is CSATTGIGNQPQHF. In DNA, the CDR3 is TGCAGTGCTACAACAGGGATAGGCAATCAGCCCCAGCATTTT.

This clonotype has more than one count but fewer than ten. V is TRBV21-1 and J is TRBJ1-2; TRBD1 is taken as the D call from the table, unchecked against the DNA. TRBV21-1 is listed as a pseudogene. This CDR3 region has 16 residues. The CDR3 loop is CASSSRISQDFYGYTF. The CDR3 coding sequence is TGTGCCAGCAGCTCCCGAATAAGCCAGGATTTCTATGGCTACACCTTC.

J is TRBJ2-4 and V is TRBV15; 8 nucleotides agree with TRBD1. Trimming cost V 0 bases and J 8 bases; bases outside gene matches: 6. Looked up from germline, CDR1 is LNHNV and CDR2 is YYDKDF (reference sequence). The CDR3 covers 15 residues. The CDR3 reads CATSRDRQGSDIQYF. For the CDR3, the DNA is TGTGCCACCAGCAGAGATCGACAGGGGAGTGACATTCAGTACTTC.

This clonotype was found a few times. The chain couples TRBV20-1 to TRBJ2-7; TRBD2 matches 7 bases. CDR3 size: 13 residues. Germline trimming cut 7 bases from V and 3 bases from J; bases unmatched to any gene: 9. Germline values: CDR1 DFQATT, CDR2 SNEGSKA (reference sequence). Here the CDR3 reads CSGTGGAYYEQYF. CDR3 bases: TGCAGTGGTACGGGAGGAGCTTACTACGAGCAGTACTTC.

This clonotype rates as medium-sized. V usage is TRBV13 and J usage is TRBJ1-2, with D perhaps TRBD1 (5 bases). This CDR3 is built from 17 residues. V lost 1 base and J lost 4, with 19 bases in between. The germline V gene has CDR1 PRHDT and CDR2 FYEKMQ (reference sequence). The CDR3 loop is CASSLANPHGTAYGYTF. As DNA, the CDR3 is TGTGCCAGCAGCTTAGCTAACCCCCACGGGACGGCCTATGGCTACACCTTC.

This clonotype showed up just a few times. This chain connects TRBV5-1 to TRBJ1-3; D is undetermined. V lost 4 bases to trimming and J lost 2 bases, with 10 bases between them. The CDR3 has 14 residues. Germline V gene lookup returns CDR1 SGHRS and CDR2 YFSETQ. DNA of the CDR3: TGCGCCAGCAGCCTCCCGGTCCCTGGAAACACCATATATTTT. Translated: CASSLPVPGNTIYF.

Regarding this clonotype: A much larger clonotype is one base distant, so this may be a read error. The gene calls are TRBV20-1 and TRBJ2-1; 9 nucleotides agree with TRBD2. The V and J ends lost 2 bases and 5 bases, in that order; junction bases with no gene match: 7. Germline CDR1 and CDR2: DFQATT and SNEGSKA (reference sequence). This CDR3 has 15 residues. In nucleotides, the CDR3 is TGCAGTGCTAGACTAGCGGGAACGCGACACAATGAGCAGTTCTTC. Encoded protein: CSARLAGTRHNEQFF.

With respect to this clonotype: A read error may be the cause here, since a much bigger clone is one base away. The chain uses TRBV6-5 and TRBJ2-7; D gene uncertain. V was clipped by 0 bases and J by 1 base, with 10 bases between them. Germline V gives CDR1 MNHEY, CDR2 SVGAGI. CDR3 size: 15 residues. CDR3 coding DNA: TGTGCCAGCAGTTACTCGATGGACGGTTCCTACGAGCAGTACTTC. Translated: CASSYSMDGSYEQYF.

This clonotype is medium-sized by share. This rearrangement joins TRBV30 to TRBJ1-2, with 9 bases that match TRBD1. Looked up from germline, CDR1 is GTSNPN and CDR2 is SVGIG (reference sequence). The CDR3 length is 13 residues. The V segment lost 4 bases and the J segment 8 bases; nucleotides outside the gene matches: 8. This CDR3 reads CAWTIRDRAGYTF. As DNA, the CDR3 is TGTGCCTGGACCATTCGGGACAGGGCAGGCTACACCTTC.